The clone carrying this TCR beta chain turned up a few times. The target antigen is unknown. The data were obtained in a study of identical twins. Trimming took 3 bases from V and 0 from J, leaving 9 bases between them. CDR3 size: 15 residues. CDR1 is DFQATT, CDR2 SNEGSKA, per germline (reference sequence). A universal primer site was created by template switching, with the cDNA bearing unique molecular identifiers. TCRdb passed the 5' RACE reads through MiXCR, listing each CDR3 protein once. The repertoire holds 690,000 or so distinct CDR3 sequences, with 8.5% to 9% as singletons. Findings and caveats of the study: Models underestimated TCR alpha sharing (out-of-frame) in monozygotic twins. A lower insertion count was a feature of abundant cord blood beta clonotypes, with no such feature in memory repertoires. Some out-of-frame alpha sequences were shared by twins, and these showed excess low generation probability.

The sample also formed part of further work on yellow fever vaccine responses in identical twins.

This sequence originates from a woman under 30 in good health. The sequencing input was PBMCs. The chain carries TRBV20-1 and TRBJ2-6; D remains unclear. CDR3 sequence (DNA): TGCAGTGCTAGTGAACCGAGCTCTGGGGCCAACGTCCTGACTTTC. It yields the protein CSASEPSSGANVLTF.